These T cell receptor beta chains were read from a single sample in a study of T cell responses to AZD1222 COVID-19 vaccine. The assay was immunoSEQ multiplex PCR, and TCRdb's table has in-frame clones only and misses some. The sample has 140,000 to 150,000 clones, roughly nine tenths seen once; the top ten hold about 3.7%. The source material was peripheral blood, sampled on day 0 of AZD1222 vaccination. The receptors derive from an adult in good health. The CDR3 runs from the conserved cysteine through the conserved F or W. D genes are given only for firm matches. Some rows mark clone size as missing; the rest say once, few, many or name a class of expanded clone.

NA,TRBV7-3,NA,TRBJ2-5,TGTGCCAGCGGTACGGGGGAGACCCAGTACTTC,CASGTGETQYF
once,TRBV7-2,NA,TRBJ1-1,TGTGCCAGCAGCTCGAGGACGGCAAACGCTGAAGCTTTCTTT,CASSSRTANAEAFF
NA,TRBV19,TRBD2,TRBJ2-7,TGTGCCAGTAGTAGAGGACTAGCGGTAAACTACGAGCAGTACTTC,CASSRGLAVNYEQYF
NA,TRBV9,NA,TRBJ2-2,TGTGCCAGCAGCGTAGCCCCGGGACTGGGGGCCGGGGAGCTGTTTTTT,CASSVAPGLGAGELFF
NA,TRBV12-3/TRBV12-4,NA,TRBJ2-1,TGTGCCAGCAGTCGGACAGAAGAGCAGTTCTTC,CASSRTEEQFF
NA,TRBV7-8,TRBD1,TRBJ2-1,TGTGCCAGCAGCATCTTCCGACAGGGGGGATGGCAGTTCTTC,CASSIFRQGGWQFF
NA,TRBV2,TRBD1,TRBJ2-1,TGTGCCAGCAGTGAATTTAGAGGGACAGGGGGCTCGCGTGAGCAGTTCTTC,CASSEFRGTGGSREQFF
once,TRBV6-5,NA,TRBJ2-5,TGTGCCAGCAAGAGAGGCAGCCAAGAGACCCAGTACTTC,CASKRGSQETQYF
NA,TRBV5-1,TRBD1,TRBJ2-3,TGCGCCAGCAGCTTGGAGGGACAGGTCACAGATACGCAGTATTTT,CASSLEGQVTDTQYF
NA,TRBV7-2,NA,TRBJ1-1,TGTGCCAGCAGCCGTGACGGTCTTCGCAACACTGAAGCTTTCTTT,CASSRDGLRNTEAFF